This record concerns one T cell receptor beta chain sequence. Its antigen is currently unknown. The authors reverse transcribed all of the isolated RNA, so sequencing captured expressed TCRB transcripts. Here immunoSEQ multiplex PCR was the method, and the copy in TCRdb shows in-frame clones only, minus some. The sample lists a few hundred thousand clones; approximately 16% were seen once. Cell sorting via CD45RO/CCR7/CD25/CD127/CD95/CD27 was performed to obtain CD4+ naive, central memory, regulatory and stem cell-like memory cells. Trimming pared 0 bases from V and 3 bases from J, leaving 17 bases between. The CDR3 loop spans 18 amino acids. Germline assignment: CDR1 KGHSH and CDR2 LQKENI. This sample stems from a study of beta chain features in type 1 diabetes. Study observations and caveats: A moderate, significant TCRB CDR3 shortening appeared in type 1 diabetes across four CD4+ subsets.

The sample comprised naive CD4+ T cells from blood. The sequence was obtained from a man younger than 35 with type 1 diabetes. The V call is TRBV18, the J call TRBJ1-4; possibly TRBD1 for D (5 bases). The chain's CDR3 is CASSPPFWEGLSNEKLFF. CDR3 in DNA: TGTGCCAGCTCACCACCGTTCTGGGAGGGACTCTCTAATGAAAAACTGTTTTTT.